This is a list of T cell receptor beta chains from one sample in a study of blood T cell repertoires in COVID-19. Profiled with immunoSEQ multiplex PCR; TCRdb holds only in-frame clones, not every one. The table records more than 140,000 clones, approximately 86% of them present only once. The specimen sequenced was peripheral blood. The receptor source for this set is a woman aged 60-70 years with acute or convalescent COVID-19. CDR3s include the opening cysteine and the closing phenylalanine or tryptophan. A D gene is named only where the DNA matches it firmly. Expanded clones are given a class, and other clones once, few, many or no size at all.

size	J	V	D	DNA	CDR3
-	TRBJ2-2	TRBV5-1	TRBD1	TGCGCCAGCAGCTTGTTGACAGGGGGCGCCGGGGAGCTGTTTTTT	CASSLLTGGAGELFF
once	TRBJ2-7	TRBV5-4	TRBD1	TGTGCCAGCAGCGCCGGGACAGATTTTTACGAGCAGTACTTC	CASSAGTDFYEQYF
-	TRBJ2-5	TRBV29-1	TRBD1	TGCAGCGTGCTCTCGGACAGGGGTTTCGAGACCCAGTACTTC	CSVLSDRGFETQYF
-	TRBJ2-7	TRBV4-3	-	TGCGCCAGCAGCCAAGATCGACAGGCTCCGCTGTACTTC	CASSQDRQAPLYF
-	TRBJ1-2	TRBV3-1/TRBV3-2	TRBD1	TGTGCCAGCAGCCACCTACAGGGGCTGGAGGGCTACACCTTC	CASSHLQGLEGYTF
few	TRBJ1-5	TRBV5-6	-	TGTGCCAGCAAGTCCACCGCGGGGGGTCCCCAGCATTTT	CASKSTAGGPQHF
-	TRBJ1-1	TRBV5-4	TRBD1	TGTGCCAGCAGCTCCCGGACAGGGGGTGGCACTGAAGCTTTCTTT	CASSSRTGGGTEAFF
-	TRBJ2-5	TRBV28	-	TGTGCCAGCAGTTTACTAGGGAGTACCCAGTACTTC	CASSLLGSTQYF
-	TRBJ2-1	TRBV20-1	-	TGCAGTGCTAGTAGGGTCGGGGGTAACAATGAGCAGTTCTTC	CSASRVGGNNEQFF
-	TRBJ1-2	TRBV19	TRBD1	TGTGCCAGTAGTCTGAAACAGGGGAGCTATGGCTACACCTTC	CASSLKQGSYGYTF
-	TRBJ1-2	TRBV9	TRBD1	TGTGCCAGCAGCGTAACAGGGGACTATGGCTACACCTTC	CASSVTGDYGYTF
-	TRBJ2-7	TRBV9	TRBD2	TGTGCCAGCAGCGTAGGCGGGGGAGACTACGAGCAGTACTTC	CASSVGGGDYEQYF
-	TRBJ1-2	TRBV28	-	TGTGCCAGCAGGCCTATACAGGGTGTGAGTGATGGCTACACCTTC	CASRPIQGVSDGYTF
-	TRBJ1-5	TRBV6-5	-	TGTGCCAGCAGAAAAACAGGGAATCAGCCCCAGCATTTT	CASRKTGNQPQHF
once	TRBJ2-1	TRBV6-5	TRBD2	TGTGCCACCTACGGGGGGATTGAGAATGAGCAGTTCTTC	CATYGGIENEQFF
few	TRBJ2-7	TRBV5-1	-	TGCGCCAGCAGTACCGCCCAAGGGGCAGGCTACGAGCAGTACTTC	CASSTAQGAGYEQYF
-	TRBJ2-7	TRBV3-1/TRBV3-2	-	TGTGCCAGCAGCCAAGATAGGGGACTGAGCGGTGCGTACGAGCAGTACTTC	CASSQDRGLSGAYEQYF
-	TRBJ2-7	TRBV19	-	TGTGCCAGTAGTATAGTAGGCAGGGCCCACGAGCAGTACTTC	CASSIVGRAHEQYF
-	TRBJ2-1	TRBV7-3	TRBD1	TGTGCCAGCAGCCTACAGGGGTCGGACAATGAGCAGTTCTTC	CASSLQGSDNEQFF
-	TRBJ2-7	TRBV19	-	TGTGCCAGTAGTATCTCAGACTACGAGCAGTACTTC	CASSISDYEQYF
-	TRBJ2-1	TRBV5-5	-	TGTGCCAGCAACCTCGGGTTATCCTACAATGAGCAGTTCTTC	CASNLGLSYNEQFF
once	TRBJ2-7	TRBV4-2	TRBD2	TGTGCCAGCAGCCAAGCTCGGCTAGCGGGGGTTGCCTACGAGCAGTACTTC	CASSQARLAGVAYEQYF
-	TRBJ2-3	TRBV6-6	TRBD1	TGTGCCAGCAGTTACAGGGGGCTAGGGGATACGCAGTATTTT	CASSYRGLGDTQYF
-	TRBJ1-4	TRBV6-5	TRBD1	TGTGCCAGCAGACAGGGGCGAGGCAGACTGTTTTTT	CASRQGRGRLFF
-	TRBJ1-2	TRBV3-1/TRBV3-2	TRBD1	TGTGCCAGCAGCCAACGGAAGGGGGCGAATGGCTACACCTTC	CASSQRKGANGYTF
once	TRBJ1-4	TRBV27	TRBD1	TGTGCCAGCAGCTATCTTGGGACAGTGGGGGAAAAACTGTTTTTT	CASSYLGTVGEKLFF
-	TRBJ2-7	TRBV5-8	TRBD1	TGTGCCAGCAGCGGACAGGGGGCGCGGTACGAGCAGTACTTC	CASSGQGARYEQYF
-	TRBJ2-5	TRBV28	-	TGTGCCAGCAGGACGCGGGCCTTACAAGAGACCCAGTACTTC	CASRTRALQETQYF
once	TRBJ2-5	TRBV7-2	TRBD2	TGTGCCAGCAGCCCCCGCAAGACTAGCGGGGGGGCCCAAGAGACCCAGTACTTC	CASSPRKTSGGAQETQYF
-	TRBJ2-3	TRBV27	TRBD2	TGTGCCAGCAGGCCTACTAGCGGGGGAATGGGAGATACGCAGTATTTT	CASRPTSGGMGDTQYF
-	TRBJ2-7	TRBV18	-	TGTGCCAGCTCACCTGGCCTGGACTCTCTCCCCGAGCAGTACTTC	CASSPGLDSLPEQYF
-	TRBJ1-3	TRBV28	-	TGTGCCAGCAGTTCGCACGTATCGGGGTCTGGAAACACCATATATTTT	CASSSHVSGSGNTIYF
once	TRBJ1-1	TRBV9	TRBD1	TGTGCCAGCAGCCCCACGACAGGGATACACACTGAAGCTTTCTTT	CASSPTTGIHTEAFF
-	TRBJ1-5	TRBV28	-	TGTGCCAGCAGTTTGGCCAGGAATCAGCCCCAGCATTTT	CASSLARNQPQHF
few	TRBJ1-2	TRBV12-3/TRBV12-4	-	TGTGCCAGTGCTCAGGGATCTAGTGGTGGCTACACCTTC	CASAQGSSGGYTF
-	TRBJ2-5	TRBV27	-	TGTGCCAGCAGTTTAAGTCTAGGATACGAGACCCAGTACTTC	CASSLSLGYETQYF
-	TRBJ2-7	TRBV5-1	-	TGCGCCAGCAGTCAGATAAGCTCCTACGAGCAGTACTTC	CASSQISSYEQYF
once	TRBJ2-5	TRBV5-6	TRBD2	TGTGCCAGCAGCTTGGTTGGGACTAGCCCCACGACCCAGTACTTC	CASSLVGTSPTTQYF
-	TRBJ2-7	TRBV27	TRBD1	TGTGCCAGCAGTATTTGGACAGGGGAGAACTACGAGCAGTACTTC	CASSIWTGENYEQYF
few	TRBJ2-1	TRBV28	-	TGTGCCAGCTTTTTCCGGGGTGAGCAGTTCTTC	CASFFRGEQFF
-	TRBJ2-7	TRBV28	-	TGTGCCAGCAGTGAGATTACGCGGAGCTCCTACGAGCAGTACTTC	CASSEITRSSYEQYF
-	TRBJ1-1	TRBV30	TRBD1	TGTGCCTGGGAGGAGACAGGGGAAGCTTTCTTT	CAWEETGEAFF
-	TRBJ2-2	TRBV24-1	-	TGTGCCACCAGTGACGTACAGGGTTTGGGGAACACCGGGGAGCTGTTTTTT	CATSDVQGLGNTGELFF
-	TRBJ2-3	TRBV9	-	TGTGCCAGCAGCGCACAGGCAGATACGCAGTATTTT	CASSAQADTQYF
-	TRBJ1-2	TRBV4-1	TRBD1	TGCGCCAGCAGCCGTCAGGGACAGCTTAACTATGGCTACACCTTC	CASSRQGQLNYGYTF
-	TRBJ2-1	TRBV4-1	-	TGCGCCAGCAGCCAAGACGAGCGGGCGTACAATGAGCAGTTCTTC	CASSQDERAYNEQFF
-	TRBJ2-3	TRBV7-3	TRBD2	TGTGCCAGCACTCGGACTAGCGGTAGCACAGATACGCAGTATTTT	CASTRTSGSTDTQYF
few	TRBJ2-5	TRBV9	TRBD2	TGTGCCAGCAGCGTAGGTATTAGCGGGGGGCAAGAGACCCAGTACTTC	CASSVGISGGQETQYF
-	TRBJ1-5	TRBV19	TRBD1	TGTGCCAGTACCTCCCCGCCGACTGGCAGGGGGCTTGGTCAGCCCCAGCATTTT	CASTSPPTGRGLGQPQHF
-	TRBJ2-5	TRBV6-5	-	TGTGCCAGCAGTTACTGGGGGGACCAAGAGACCCAGTACTTC	CASSYWGDQETQYF
-	TRBJ1-5	TRBV2	-	TGTGCCAGCAGTGAAGCGGGACTTAGCAATCAGCCCCAGCATTTT	CASSEAGLSNQPQHF
few	TRBJ2-3	TRBV7-3	TRBD2	TGTGCCAGCAGCTTAGCGGGGGGTAGCACAGATACGCAGTATTTT	CASSLAGGSTDTQYF
-	TRBJ2-5	TRBV18	-	TGTGCCAGCTCACCACCGTGGAGGGAGACCCAGTACTTC	CASSPPWRETQYF
-	TRBJ1-2	TRBV20-1	-	TGCAGCCGCAGGAGGGACTATGGCTACACCTTC	CSRRRDYGYTF
once	TRBJ2-7	TRBV11-2	TRBD1	TGTGCCAGCAGCTTCCGGACAGGGGGCCTCTCTACGGCCGAGCAGTACTTC	CASSFRTGGLSTAEQYF
-	TRBJ2-5	TRBV6-5	-	TGTGCCAGCAGTTACTCGACAGGACAATATGAGACCCAGTACTTC	CASSYSTGQYETQYF
-	TRBJ2-1	TRBV28	TRBD1	TGTGCCAGCAGTTTGATAGAACAGGGGGCCTCCTACAATGAGCAGTTCTTC	CASSLIEQGASYNEQFF
-	TRBJ1-2	TRBV6-5	-	TGTGCCAGGGGAGGGGGAGGGTATTATGGCTACACCTTC	CARGGGGYYGYTF
once	TRBJ1-2	TRBV27	TRBD1	TGTGCCAGCAGACGGGACAGTCACTATGGCTACACCTTC	CASRRDSHYGYTF
-	TRBJ2-7	TRBV11-1	TRBD1	TGTGCCAGCAGCGCCAGGGACAGGGCGATGAACGAGCAGTACTTC	CASSARDRAMNEQYF